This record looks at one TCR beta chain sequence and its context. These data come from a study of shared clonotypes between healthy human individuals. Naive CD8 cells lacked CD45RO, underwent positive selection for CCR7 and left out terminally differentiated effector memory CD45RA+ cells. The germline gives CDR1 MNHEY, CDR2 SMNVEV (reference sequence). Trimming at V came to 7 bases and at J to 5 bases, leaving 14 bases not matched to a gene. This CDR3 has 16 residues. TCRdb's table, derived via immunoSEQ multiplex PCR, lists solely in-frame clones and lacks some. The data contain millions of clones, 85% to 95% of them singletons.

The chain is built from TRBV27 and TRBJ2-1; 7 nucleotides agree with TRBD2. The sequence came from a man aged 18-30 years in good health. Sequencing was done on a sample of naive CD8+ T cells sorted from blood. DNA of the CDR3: TGTGCCAGCACCCCAACTGCGGGGGTGGCTGACAATGAGCAGTTCTTC. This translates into CASTPTAGVADNEQFF.